This TCR beta chain was obtained from a study of cytomegalovirus exposure and HLA in healthy donors. V lost 0 bases to trimming and J lost 1 base, with 12 bases between them. The CDR3 contains 16 residues. The V gene's germline CDR1 is MNHEY and CDR2 SMNVEV (reference sequence). The data were produced by immunoSEQ multiplex PCR, yet TCRdb's version contains in-frame clones alone and is incomplete. This table has 330,000 or so clones, approximately 90% appearing once. Comments on this clone: Antigen unknown.

Study findings and constraints: Subsequent analysis found a tendency for first-cohort TCR clusters to co-occur within the 120 or so validation repertoires. The study designated some 180 TCR beta chains cytomegalovirus-associated.

This clonotype was obtained from a woman aged 18 to 35 in good health and CMV-seronegative. The sample was PBMCs. V is TRBV27 and J is TRBJ2-5; TRBD1 might be the D (6 bases). CDR3: CASSLSWAGAQETQYF. The CDR3 DNA follows: TGTGCCAGCAGTTTATCGTGGGCAGGGGCCCAAGAGACCCAGTACTTC.